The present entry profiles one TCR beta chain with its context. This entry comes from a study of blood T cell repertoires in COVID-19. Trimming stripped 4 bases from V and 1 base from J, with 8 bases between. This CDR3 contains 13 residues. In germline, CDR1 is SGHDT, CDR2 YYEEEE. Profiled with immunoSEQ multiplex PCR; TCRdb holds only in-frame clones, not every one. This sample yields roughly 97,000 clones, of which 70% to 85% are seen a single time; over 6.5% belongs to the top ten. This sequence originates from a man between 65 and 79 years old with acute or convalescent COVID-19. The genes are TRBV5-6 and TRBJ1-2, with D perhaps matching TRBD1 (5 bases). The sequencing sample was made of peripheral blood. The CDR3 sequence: CASSRGSNYGYTF. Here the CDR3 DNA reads TGTGCCAGCAGCAGGGGCAGTAACTATGGCTACACCTTC.